The following is a T cell receptor beta chain sequence with its context. Its antigen is unidentified. The sample comes from a study of shared clonotypes between healthy human individuals. Findings and caveats of the study: Across a few donors, naive CD4 shared roughly 5.2%, naive CD8 over 3%, memory CD4 over 2%, memory CD8 about 0.4%.

The V end was cut by 2 bases, the J end by 9 bases, with 8 bases between. CDR1 MRHNA and CDR2 SNTAGT come from the germline V gene. This CDR3 region has 13 residues. It was across several immunoSEQ plates that each subset's genomic DNA was evenly split. Some clones are missing from TCRdb's copy, which holds only in-frame ones; the method was immunoSEQ multiplex PCR. The table has about 2.3 million clones, over 90% seen once; the top ten hold 0.39%. CD4+ cells underwent separation, giving CD45RA+ naive and CD45RA-negative memory subsets. This rearrangement joins TRBV6-4 to TRBJ1-6; D is possibly TRBD1 (5 bases). Sequencing used naive CD4+ T cells from PBMCs. Documented subset: CD45RA+ positively selected. This sequence originates from a man younger than 30 in good health. Some clones in this sample may be carry-over from other donors' samples. The CDR3 region has the DNA TGTGCCAGCAGTGACCATGGGGGTTCACCCCTCCACTTT. Its protein is CASSDHGGSPLHF.